Presented here are 24 T cell receptor beta chains from one specimen sequenced in a study of STAT5B mutations in CD4+ large granular lymphocyte leukemia. Profiled with immunoSEQ multiplex PCR; TCRdb holds only in-frame clones, not every one. The sample yields about 26,000 clones, 81% seen once. The source material was CD4+ T cells from blood buffy coats. Receptor source: a human donor in good health.

V and J are TRBV28 and TRBJ2-5; TRBD2 aligns across 10 bases. Losses at the gene ends were 6 bases for V and 5 bases for J; bases not matched to a gene: 9. From germline, CDR1 is MDHEN and CDR2 SYDVKM. The CDR3 has 15 amino acids. CDR3 in DNA: TGTGCCAGCAGCCAGAGGAGCGGGAGGGCCGAGACCCAGTACTTC. It yields the protein CASSQRSGRAETQYF.

This chain connects TRBV7-2 to TRBJ2-7, with 7 bases aligning to TRBD2. The CDR3 is 14 amino acids. Germline CDR1 reads SGHTA; CDR2 reads FQGNSA. With 4 bases clipped from V and 6 bases from J, the junction kept 9 bases outside the gene matches. For the CDR3, the DNA is TGTGCCAGCAGCTACGGACTAGGTGACCGCGAGCAGTACTTC. Protein: CASSYGLGDREQYF.

This sequence joins TRBV7-9 and TRBJ2-1, with 12 bases fitting TRBD2. V gave up 1 base and J gave up 5 bases; unmatched junction bases: 3. The germline CDR1 and CDR2 sequences are SEHNR and FQNEAQ (reference sequence). CDR3 length equals 16 residues. CDR3 sequence: CASSLGLAGGDNEQFF. In DNA form, the CDR3 reads TGTGCCAGCAGCTTAGGTCTAGCGGGGGGGGACAATGAGCAGTTCTTC.

The V and J genes are TRBV10-3 and TRBJ2-1; TRBD2 matches 9 bases. The germline gives CDR1 ENHRY, CDR2 SYGVKD. CDR3 length: 14 residues. V trimming: 5 bases; J trimming: 8 bases; junction bases outside the gene matches: 7. The CDR3 spells CAISPSGGRDEQFF. DNA for the CDR3: TGTGCCATCAGTCCGAGCGGGGGGCGCGATGAGCAGTTCTTC.

The chain couples TRBV28 to TRBJ2-3; TRBD2 might be the D (6 bases). CDR3 length equals 14 residues. Between the trimmed V and J ends, which lost 6 bases and 0 bases, there was a span of 10 bases. The germline V gene has CDR1 MDHEN and CDR2 SYDVKM. CDR3 coding DNA: TGTGCCAGCAGCCCCAGCGGGAGCACAGATACGCAGTATTTT. It is translated as CASSPSGSTDTQYF.

The chain recombines TRBV9 with TRBJ2-1, with TRBD1 identical over 8 bases. The CDR3 loop spans 17 amino acids. V shed 1 base and J 8 bases; nucleotides not matched to a gene: 14. The germline V gene encodes CDR1 SGDLS and CDR2 YYNGEE. The CDR3 DNA follows: TGTGCCAGCAGCGTAACGGCAGGGGGCGTTGTTAGCGATGAGCAGTTCTTC. Protein sequence: CASSVTAGGVVSDEQFF.

This clone was seen only once. V gene TRBV5-1 combines with J gene TRBJ1-2; 7 bases map to TRBD1. The CDR3 covers 13 residues. Germline trimming cut 2 bases from V and 6 bases from J; bases unmatched to any gene: 4. CDR1 and CDR2 from the germline V gene are SGHRS and YFSETQ. CDR3 residues: CASSLQGRDGYTF. DNA for the CDR3: TGCGCCAGCAGCTTACAGGGGAGGGATGGCTACACCTTC.

The chain has TRBV7-8 and TRBJ2-6; 8 positions agree with TRBD1. CDR3 size: 18 residues. The V segment lost 1 base and the J segment 1 base; nucleotides outside the gene matches: 6. Germline CDR1 SGHVS, CDR2 FQNEAQ. The CDR3 DNA sequence: TGTGCCAGCAGCTTAGATCCAGGGGGCTTTTCTGGGGCCAACGTCCTGACTTTC. It specifies CASSLDPGGFSGANVLTF.

The genes are TRBV14 and TRBJ2-2, with D maybe TRBD1 (6 bases). The V gene lost 1 base and the J gene lost 0 bases, with 18 bases spanning the gap. Germline lookup yields CDR1 SGHDN and CDR2 FVKESK. The CDR3 contains 19 residues. The CDR3: CASSQVFGRGVANTGELFF. The CDR3 nucleotides are TGTGCCAGCAGCCAAGTTTTCGGCAGGGGAGTTGCGAACACCGGGGAGCTGTTTTTT.

The rearrangement joins TRBV12-5 to TRBJ2-1; perhaps TRBD1 as D (5 bases). Looked up from germline, CDR1 is LGHNT and CDR2 is FRNRAP. V lost 1 base, J lost 16 bases, and 11 bases lay in between. This CDR3 has 11 residues. For the CDR3, the DNA is TGTGCTAGTGGTTTGGGCCGACAGATCTTCTTC. Its translation: CASGLGRQIFF.

V gene TRBV29-1 combines with J gene TRBJ1-2; a weak D match, TRBD1 (6 bases). The germline V and J ends were trimmed by 6 bases and 6 bases, with 20 bases remaining between them. This CDR3 contains 14 residues. Germline loops: CDR1 SQVTM, CDR2 ANQGSEA. CDR3 in amino acids: CSVLEGRGFDGYTF. CDR3 coding DNA: TGCAGCGTCCTCGAGGGCAGGGGTTTCGATGGCTACACCTTC.

The chain employs TRBV6-1 and TRBJ1-5; no definite D call. The CDR3 covers 15 residues. Germline CDR1 MNHNS, CDR2 SASEGT. The ends were cut back, 0 bases at V and 3 bases at J, with 9 bases in the middle. CDR3 sequence (DNA): TGTGCCAGCAGTGAAGCTGGTGGCCCCAATCAGCCCCAGCATTTT. It translates to CASSEAGGPNQPQHF.

The genes are TRBV5-1 and TRBJ1-1; no definite D call. The CDR3 is 15 residues long. V lost 2 bases and J 5 bases, leaving 16 bases between the germline ends. The germline V gene encodes CDR1 SGHRS and CDR2 YFSETQ. CDR3 residues: CASSFQESAGTEAFF. CDR3 nucleotides: TGCGCCAGCAGCTTTCAGGAGTCGGCGGGAACTGAAGCTTTCTTT.

This sequence joins TRBV5-1 and TRBJ2-7; 11 nucleotides align to TRBD2. CDR3 size: 17 residues. Germline CDR1 and CDR2: SGHRS and YFSETQ. The trim removed 1 base at V and 2 bases at J, leaving 8 bases unmatched. The CDR3 nucleotides read TGCGCCAGCAGCTTGTCTAGCGGGAGGCAAATAGCCTACGAGCAGTACTTC. Protein sequence: CASSLSSGRQIAYEQYF.

The chain employs TRBV6-4 and TRBJ2-5, with 11 bases that match TRBD2. The V gene's germline CDR1 is MRHNA and CDR2 SNTAGT. The CDR3 is 17 residues long. Trimming cost V 4 bases and J 5 bases; bases outside gene matches: 12. CDR3 nucleotides: TGTGCCAGCAGTGGGGTTAGCGGGAGGGACAGTCAGGAGACCCAGTACTTC. Protein: CASSGVSGRDSQETQYF.

The chain couples TRBV18 to TRBJ2-6, with TRBD2 as a possible D gene (6 bases). V was shortened by 5 bases and J by 2 bases, with 13 bases between the two germline ends. Germline CDR1 is KGHSH and CDR2 is LQKENI. The CDR3 covers 16 residues. The CDR3 protein is CASSSSWGAGANVLTF. The CDR3, as DNA: TGTGCCAGCTCATCTTCGTGGGGGGCTGGGGCCAACGTCCTGACTTTC.

CDR3 loop: CASSPRGRNYGYTF. CDR3 DNA sequence: TGTGCCAGCAGCCCAAGAGGCAGGAACTATGGCTACACCTTC. The chain links TRBV7-2 to TRBJ1-2; D uncertain. The CDR3 has 14 amino acids. Germline CDR1 is SGHTA and CDR2 is FQGNSA. Deletions cut 5 bases from V and 2 bases from J, with 12 bases between.

CDR3 sequence reads: CASSLGHSYEQYF. The DNA of the CDR3 is TGTGCCAGCAGCTTGGGACATTCCTACGAGCAGTACTTC. This rearrangement joins TRBV7-9 to TRBJ2-7; possibly TRBD1 for D (6 bases). Per germline, CDR1 SEHNR and CDR2 FQNEAQ (reference sequence). This CDR3 is 13 amino acids long. V was pared by 3 bases and J by 1 base, with 7 bases between. Filled out from reference TRBV7-9 and TRBJ2-7, the complete variable domain reads DTGVSQNPRHKITKRGQNVTFRCDPISEHNRLYWYRQTLGQGPEFLTYFQNEAQLEKSRLLSDRFSAERPKGSFSTLEIQRTEQGDSAMYLCASSLGHSYEQYFGPGTRLTVT.

CDR3 DNA sequence: TGTGCCAGCAGCCCAGGACAGGGGGCATGGAATGAGCAGTTCTTC. It yields the protein CASSPGQGAWNEQFF. This chain joins TRBV5-4 and TRBJ2-1; 11 bases match TRBD1. V trimming: 4 bases; J trimming: 7 bases; junction bases outside the gene matches: 7. This CDR3 region has 15 residues. The germline CDR1 and CDR2 sequences are SGHNT and YYREEE (reference sequence).

DNA for the CDR3: TGTGCCAGCAGGTTACCAGGAGGAAGCAATCAGCCCCAGCATTTT. This gives the protein CASRLPGGSNQPQHF. The chain links TRBV28 to TRBJ1-5, with D unclear. V was clipped by 6 bases and J by 1 base, with 13 bases between them. The CDR3 spans 15 residues. Germline assignment: CDR1 MDHEN and CDR2 SYDVKM.

The rearrangement joins TRBV2 to TRBJ1-1; TRBD1 agrees at 7 bases. The V segment lost 7 bases and the J segment 3 bases; nucleotides outside the gene matches: 8. The CDR3 consists of 14 residues. Germline CDR1 SNHLY, CDR2 FYNNEI. The CDR3 loop reads CASNLRGLDTEAFF. The CDR3 DNA is TGTGCCAGCAACCTTAGGGGGCTAGACACTGAAGCTTTCTTT.

The chain employs TRBV7-2 and TRBJ1-3; tentatively, D is TRBD1 (6 bases). V gave up 2 bases and J gave up 0 bases, with 14 bases separating them. Germline CDR1 SGHTA, CDR2 FQGNSA. This CDR3 has 17 residues. The CDR3 coding sequence is TGTGCCAGCAGCTTAAGGGCAGGGGATATCTCTGGAAACACCATATATTTT. Its protein is CASSLRAGDISGNTIYF.

Notes on this clone: One end of the junction varies from germline; a read error may be responsible. The genes are TRBV7-2 and TRBJ2-3; 8 positions agree with TRBD2. The CDR3 is 14 amino acids. Germline V CDR1 and CDR2: SGHTA, FQGNSA. The CDR3 bases are TGTGCCAGCAACTTAATAGGGCGGGAGGACACGCAGTATTTT. Residues: CASNLIGREDTQYF.

This clone was picked up a small number of times. This same CDR3 is encoded by further DNA sequences in the sample. This chain connects TRBV6-1 to TRBJ1-5; TRBD1 is a possible D gene (6 bases). This CDR3 region has 12 residues. Germline V lookup: CDR1 MNHNS, CDR2 SASEGT. Trimming removed 7 bases from V and 4 bases from J, with 8 bases in between. The CDR3 nucleotides read TGTGCCAGCACCGACAGGAATCAGCCCCAGCATTTT. Amino acid sequence: CASTDRNQPQHF.